The 15 T cell receptor beta chains below come from one sample, sequenced in a study of blood T cell repertoires in COVID-19. The assay was immunoSEQ multiplex PCR, and TCRdb's table has in-frame clones only and misses some. This table has under 30,000 clones, 92% appearing once. The specimen sequenced was peripheral blood. Every receptor here comes from a man aged 45-65 years with active COVID-19.

V gene TRBV29-1 combines with J gene TRBJ2-7; 7 nucleotides line up with TRBD2. Trimming at V came to 1 base and at J to 4 bases, leaving 13 bases not matched to a gene. From germline, CDR1 is SQVTM and CDR2 ANQGSEA. CDR3 length: 16 amino acids. CDR3 region: CSVEGPAGRPPYEQYF. The CDR3, as DNA: TGCAGCGTTGAAGGGCCAGCGGGACGACCACCTTACGAGCAGTACTTC.

This clone was observed once. The V gene is TRBV3-1 (or the pseudogene TRBV3-2), the J gene TRBJ2-2; D perhaps matches TRBD1 (7 bases). This CDR3 is built from 18 residues. Trimming took off 2 bases at V and 1 base at J, with 17 bases between the two ends. Germline CDR1 reads LGHDT; CDR2 reads YNNKEL (reference sequence). This chain's CDR3 is CASSQSGARGRNTGELFF. The CDR3 nucleotides read TGTGCCAGCAGCCAATCGGGGGCCAGGGGGAGGAACACCGGGGAGCTGTTTTTT.

The genes are TRBV24-1 and TRBJ1-2; D perhaps matches TRBD1 (5 bases). The V and J ends lost 4 bases and 9 bases respectively, with 11 bases between them. CDR1 and CDR2 from the germline V gene are KGHDR and SFDVKD. The CDR3 contains 12 residues. The CDR3 nucleotides are TGTGCCACCAGTGAAGACAGCCGGAGCTACACCTTC. It yields the protein CATSEDSRSYTF.

This clone came up once. The genes are TRBV12-2 and TRBJ2-1; TRBD2 is the table's D call and was not checked against the DNA. TRBV12-2 is an annotated pseudogene. This CDR3 spans 16 amino acids. The CDR3 DNA follows: TGTGCAAGTCGCTCCCAAATACTAGCGGGAGTCCATGAGCAGTTCTTC. This codes for CASRSQILAGVHEQFF.

The genes are TRBV7-2 and TRBJ2-7; possible D gene TRBD2, 6 bases. The CDR3 contains 13 residues. Germline V gene data show CDR1 as SGHTA and CDR2 as FQGNSA. The V gene lost 8 bases and the J gene lost 1 base, with 12 bases spanning the gap. CDR3 sequence reads: CASGFGTSYEQYF. DNA for the CDR3: TGTGCCAGCGGATTCGGGACTTCCTACGAGCAGTACTTC.

The chain couples TRBV27 to TRBJ1-2, with 11 bases identical to TRBD1. The germline V gene encodes CDR1 MNHEY and CDR2 SMNVEV (reference sequence). V shed 9 bases and J 0 bases; nucleotides not matched to a gene: 9. The CDR3 is 16 amino acids. The CDR3 DNA is TGTGCCAGTGGACAGGGGGCGTTTTTGGCTAACTATGGCTACACCTTC. This codes for CASGQGAFLANYGYTF.

This rearrangement joins TRBV5-1 to TRBJ1-5; D is undetermined. The CDR3 is 13 amino acids. V lost 0 bases and J 4 bases, leaving 5 bases between the germline ends. Looked up from germline, CDR1 is SGHRS and CDR2 is YFSETQ. The CDR3 DNA is TGCGCCAGCAGCTTGGATGCGAATCAGCCCCAGCATTTT. This sequence encodes CASSLDANQPQHF.

The chain is built from TRBV7-5 and TRBJ2-7; the D call in the table, TRBD2, was not verified against the DNA. TRBV7-5 is a listed pseudogene. The CDR3 sequence is 15 residues long. The CDR3 loop is CVRTRLAGRGYEQYF. The DNA of the CDR3 is TGTGTCAGAACCCGACTAGCGGGAAGAGGCTACGAGCAGTACTTC.

The V gene is TRBV7-9, the J gene TRBJ2-1; D uncertain. The length of the CDR3 is 12 residues. Trimming left V 4 bases short and J 7 bases short, with 8 bases between. Germline values: CDR1 SEHNR, CDR2 FQNEAQ (reference sequence). For the CDR3, the DNA is TGTGCCAGCAGCTACGCTAGAAATGAGCAGTTCTTC. This gives the protein CASSYARNEQFF.

In nucleotides, the CDR3 is TGTGCCAGCAGCCAATCCCCGGCAGGGGGCAACACCGGGGAGCTGTTTTTT. Translating gives CASSQSPAGGNTGELFF. The chain has TRBV3-1 (or the pseudogene TRBV3-2) and TRBJ2-2, with 8 positions matching TRBD1. The junction had 7 bases not matched to a gene; V was cut back by 2 bases and J by 2 bases. This CDR3 contains 17 residues. Per the germline V gene, CDR1 is LGHDT and CDR2 is YNNKEL (reference sequence).

The chain employs TRBV9 and TRBJ1-4; 9 bases agree with TRBD1. The CDR3 runs 17 residues. The ends lost 3 bases at V and 5 bases at J; junction bases unmatched: 11. Germline V gives CDR1 SGDLS, CDR2 YYNGEE. The CDR3 loop reads CASSAQAGQGGNEKLFF. CDR3 sequence (DNA): TGTGCCAGCAGCGCCCAGGCGGGACAGGGAGGGAATGAAAAACTGTTTTTT.

The J gene is TRBJ1-1, the V gene TRBV2; a weak D match, TRBD1 (5 bases). CDR3 length: 14 residues. Germline V gene data show CDR1 as SNHLY and CDR2 as FYNNEI. Deletions cut 4 bases from V and 1 base from J, with 10 bases between. The CDR3 bases are TGTGCCAGCAGTGGACAGCTGGGGAACACTGAAGCTTTCTTT. Translation: CASSGQLGNTEAFF.

This clone was counted once. This sequence joins TRBV29-1 and TRBJ2-2; the match to TRBD1 covers 12 bases. Unmatched junction bases numbered 1, after V lost 6 bases and J lost 5 bases. The CDR3 length is 13 residues. Germline assignment: CDR1 SQVTM and CDR2 ANQGSEA. Written as DNA, the CDR3 is TGCAGCGTGGGACAGGGGGCGACCGGGGAGCTGTTTTTT. It codes for CSVGQGATGELFF.

This chain joins TRBV9 and TRBJ2-7; 7 positions match TRBD1. Germline V gene sequence: CDR1 SGDLS, CDR2 YYNGEE. Trimming removed 3 bases from V and 2 bases from J; junction bases left unmatched: 5. There are 14 residues in the CDR3. The CDR3 is CASSATGTAYEQYF. CDR3 nucleotides: TGTGCCAGCAGCGCCACCGGGACAGCCTACGAGCAGTACTTC. Drawing the rest from reference TRBV9 and TRBJ2-7, the complete variable domain is DSGVTQTPKHLITATGQRVTLRCSPRSGDLSVYWYQQSLDQGLQFLIQYYNGEERAKGNILERFSAQQFPDLHSELNLSSLELGDSALYFCASSATGTAYEQYFGPGTRLTVT.

The chain joins TRBV5-5 to TRBJ1-6; TRBD1 matches 9 bases. From germline, CDR1 is SGHKS and CDR2 YYEKEE (reference sequence). CDR3 size: 17 residues. Unmatched junction bases numbered 14, after V lost 3 bases and J lost 10 bases. The CDR3 DNA reads as TGTGCCAGCAGCTGGGCCTACCGGGACAGGGAAGGGTCACCCCTCCACTTT. Translation gives CASSWAYRDREGSPLHF.